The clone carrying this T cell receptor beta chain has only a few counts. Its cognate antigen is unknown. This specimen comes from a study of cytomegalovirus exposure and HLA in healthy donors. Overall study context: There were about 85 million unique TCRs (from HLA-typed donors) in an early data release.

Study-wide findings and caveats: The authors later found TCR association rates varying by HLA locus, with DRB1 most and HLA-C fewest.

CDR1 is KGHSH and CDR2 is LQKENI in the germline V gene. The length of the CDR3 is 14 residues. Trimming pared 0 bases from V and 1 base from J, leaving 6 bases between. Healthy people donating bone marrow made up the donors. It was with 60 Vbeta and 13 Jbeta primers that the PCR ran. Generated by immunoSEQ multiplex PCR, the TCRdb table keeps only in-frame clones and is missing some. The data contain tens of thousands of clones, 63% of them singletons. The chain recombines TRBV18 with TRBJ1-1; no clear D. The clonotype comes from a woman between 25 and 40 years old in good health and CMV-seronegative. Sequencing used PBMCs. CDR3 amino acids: CASSPPAGNTEAFF. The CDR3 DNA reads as TGTGCCAGCTCACCACCAGCCGGGAACACTGAAGCTTTCTTT.